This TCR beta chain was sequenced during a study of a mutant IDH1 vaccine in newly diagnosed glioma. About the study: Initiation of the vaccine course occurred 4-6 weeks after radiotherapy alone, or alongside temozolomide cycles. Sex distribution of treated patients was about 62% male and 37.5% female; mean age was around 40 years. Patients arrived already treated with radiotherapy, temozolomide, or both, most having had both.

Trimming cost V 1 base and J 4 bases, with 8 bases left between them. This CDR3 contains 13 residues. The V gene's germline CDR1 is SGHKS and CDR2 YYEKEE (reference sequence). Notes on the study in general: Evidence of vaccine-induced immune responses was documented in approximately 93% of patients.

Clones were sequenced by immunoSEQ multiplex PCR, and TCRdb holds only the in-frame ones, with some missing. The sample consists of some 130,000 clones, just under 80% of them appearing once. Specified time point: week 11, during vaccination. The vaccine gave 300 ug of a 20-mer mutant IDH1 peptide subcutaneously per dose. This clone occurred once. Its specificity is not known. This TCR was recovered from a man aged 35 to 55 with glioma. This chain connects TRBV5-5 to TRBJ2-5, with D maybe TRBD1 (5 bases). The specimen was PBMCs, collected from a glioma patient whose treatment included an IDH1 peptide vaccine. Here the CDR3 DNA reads TGTGCCAGCAGCTTGTGGGGCCCAGAGACCCAGTACTTC. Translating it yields CASSLWGPETQYF.